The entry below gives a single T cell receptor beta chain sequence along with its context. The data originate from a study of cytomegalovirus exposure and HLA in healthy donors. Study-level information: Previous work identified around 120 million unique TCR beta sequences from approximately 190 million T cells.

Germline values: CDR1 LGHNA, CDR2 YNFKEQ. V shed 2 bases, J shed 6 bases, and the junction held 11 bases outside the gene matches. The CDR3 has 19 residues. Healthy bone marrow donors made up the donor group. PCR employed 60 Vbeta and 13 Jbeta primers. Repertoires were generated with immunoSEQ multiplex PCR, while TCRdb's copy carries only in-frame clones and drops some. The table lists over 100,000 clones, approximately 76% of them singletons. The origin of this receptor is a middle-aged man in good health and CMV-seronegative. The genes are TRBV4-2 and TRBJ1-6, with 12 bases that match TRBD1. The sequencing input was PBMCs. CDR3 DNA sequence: TGTGCCAGCAGCCAACTTCCCCCGGGACAGGGGGCTCTTAATTCACCCCTCCACTTT. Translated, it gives CASSQLPPGQGALNSPLHF.